This T cell receptor (beta chain) was obtained from a study of PD-L1 blockade in urothelial cancer. Study at large: Each patient had 0 to 3 earlier chemotherapy regimens. Blood analysis occurred 3 weeks (second dose) and 6 weeks after treatment start. Blood yielded a median of around 150,000 T cells per sample.

The time point is: pretreatment peripheral blood. Each patient gave between 1 and 8 samples, pretreatment and on-treatment. This clone was detected once. Assay: immunoSEQ multiplex PCR; the TCRdb copy retains only in-frame clones and omits some. The data contain some 46,000 clones, around 82% of them seen just once; the ten biggest clones take up 16%. The source of this sequence is a man aged 55 to 70 with urothelial cancer. Sequenced material: PBMCs, taken around atezolizumab (anti-PD-L1) treatment.

The chain's CDR3 is CASKHAGVGSYEQYF. DNA of the CDR3: TGTGCCAGCAAACACGCGGGAGTTGGCTCCTACGAGCAGTACTTC. The chain has TRBV28 and TRBJ2-7, with 7 positions matching TRBD2. Germline V gene data show CDR1 as MDHEN and CDR2 as SYDVKM. Germline trimming cut 7 bases from V and 0 bases from J; bases unmatched to any gene: 9. The CDR3 is 15 amino acids.